These 21 T cell receptor beta chains were sequenced from one sample in a study of T cells in Graves' hyperthyroidism and ophthalmopathy. Researchers took RNA transcripts and amplified the TCR beta CDR3 regions from them. RT-PCR in the first round (using the HTBI primer set) targeted the TCR CDR3. From the multiplex PCR reads, TCRdb called clonotypes with MiXCR, one entry per CDR3 protein. The sample includes fewer than 55,000 distinct CDR3 sequences, roughly half of them seen just once. The sequencing sample was made of peripheral blood or thyroid tissue (not recorded which). The receptor set was obtained from a man aged 18 to 29 with Graves' hyperthyroidism.

The chain is built from TRBV20-1 and TRBJ2-7; D unresolved. Germline V gene sequence: CDR1 DFQATT, CDR2 SNEGSKA (reference sequence). Trimming removed 0 bases at V and 3 bases at J, with 12 bases between. This CDR3 region has 14 residues. The CDR3 is CSARDRTNSYEQYF. The DNA of the CDR3 is TGCAGTGCTAGAGATAGGACCAATAGCTACGAGCAGTACTTC.

To note about this clonotype: A read error is possible here, since a much larger clone lies one base away. V gene TRBV28 combines with J gene TRBJ2-5; no firm D call. Germline V gene sequence: CDR1 MDHEN, CDR2 SYDVKM. The CDR3 extends over 15 amino acids. In DNA form, the CDR3 reads TGTGCCAGCAGTTATGATTTCAGGAAACAAGGGACCCAGTACTTC. Protein sequence: CASSYDFRKQGTQYF.

This chain connects TRBV7-4 to TRBJ1-2; TRBD1 aligns across 11 bases. The CDR3 loop spans 16 amino acids. Trimming at V came to 5 bases and at J to 7 bases, leaving 12 bases not matched to a gene. CDR1 is SGHVT, CDR2 SQSDAQ, per germline. Written as DNA, the CDR3 is TGTGCCAGCAGCCGGAACGACGGGACAGGGGGGACTGGCTACACCTTC. It yields the protein CASSRNDGTGGTGYTF.

This clonotype came up many times. This chain uses TRBV24-1 with TRBJ2-3; D is uncertain. Per the germline V gene, CDR1 is KGHDR and CDR2 is SFDVKD. V was cut by 4 bases and J by 0 bases, with 4 bases left in between. This CDR3 is 13 amino acids long. CDR3 protein: CATSDLSTDTQYF. CDR3 nucleotide sequence: TGTGCCACCAGTGACCTTAGCACAGATACGCAGTATTTT.

This clonotype has a count of ten or more. The chain uses TRBV12-3 or TRBV12-4 and TRBJ1-6, with D perhaps matching TRBD1 (5 bases). Deletions cut 3 bases from V and 8 bases from J, with 11 bases between. The CDR3 totals 14 residues. The CDR3 here is CASSFWGEHSPLHF. CDR3 bases: TGTGCCAGCAGTTTTTGGGGGGAACATTCACCCCTCCACTTT.

The table lists this clonotype with many counts. This chain links TRBV20-1 with TRBJ1-5; D ambiguous. Germline V CDR1 and CDR2: DFQATT, SNEGSKA (reference sequence). With 0 bases removed from V and 0 bases from J, the gap between germline ends came to 6 bases. The CDR3 is 14 residues long. The CDR3 sequence is CSAREGHSNQPQHF. CDR3 nucleotide sequence: TGCAGTGCTAGAGAAGGCCATAGCAATCAGCCCCAGCATTTT.

The chain has TRBV9 and TRBJ2-6; the D gene is possibly TRBD1 (6 bases). Trimming pared 7 bases from V and 0 bases from J, leaving 20 bases between. The CDR3 totals 18 residues. Germline CDR1 and CDR2: SGDLS and YYNGEE. CDR3 sequence (DNA): TGTGCCAGCTCAGGGGCCAGTGGTACCTTCTCTGGGGCCAACGTCCTGACTTTC. Its protein product is CASSGASGTFSGANVLTF.

The V call is TRBV7-8, the J call TRBJ2-7; D call uncertain. Trimming left V 0 bases short and J 6 bases short, with 9 bases between. The CDR3 sequence is 13 residues long. Germline V gives CDR1 SGHVS, CDR2 FQNEAQ. The CDR3: CASSLALTTEQYF. CDR3 coding DNA: TGTGCCAGCAGCTTAGCGTTAACTACCGAGCAGTACTTC. Complete variable domain (other parts from reference TRBV7-8 and TRBJ2-7): GAGVSQSPRYKVAKRGQDVALRCDPISGHVSLFWYQQALGQGPEFLTYFQNEAQLDKSGLPSDRFFAERPEGSVSTLKIQRTQQEDSAVYLCASSLALTTEQYFGPGTRLTVT.

There are many counts of this clonotype. This chain's CDR3 is CASRNPSSGKTYEQYF. DNA of the CDR3: TGTGCCAGCAGAAACCCCTCTAGCGGGAAAACCTACGAGCAGTACTTC. J is TRBJ2-7 and V is TRBV6-6; 9 positions agree with TRBD2. Trimming cost V 6 bases and J 2 bases; bases outside gene matches: 11. The germline gives CDR1 MNHNY, CDR2 SVGAGI (reference sequence). This CDR3 has 16 residues.

With regard to this clonotype: The conserved phenylalanine or tryptophan is not found at the CDR3 terminus, so this likely reflects a read error. The limits of the CDR3 on the DNA are not certain, so only TCRdb's listed CDR3 is given. The CDR3: CASSNPRDR. The chain has TRBV19 and TRBJ2-5; TRBD1 is the table's D call and was not checked against the DNA. Ends included, the CDR3 has 9 residues. Germline CDR1 and CDR2: LNHDA and SQIVND (reference sequence).

This clonotype was detected many times. J is TRBJ1-1 and V is TRBV3-1; 10 positions agree with TRBD1. Germline V CDR1 and CDR2: LGHDT, YNNKEL (reference sequence). This CDR3 has 16 amino acids. The ends lost 4 bases at V and 2 bases at J; junction bases unmatched: 7. CDR3 nucleotides: TGTGCCAGCAGCCCATACCGGGACAGGGGAAACACTGAAGCTTTCTTT. It encodes CASSPYRDRGNTEAFF. The whole variable domain, filled in from reference TRBV3-1 and TRBJ1-1, reads DTAVSQTPKYLVTQMGNDKSIKCEQNLGHDTMYWYKQDSKKFLKIMFSYNNKELIINETVPNRFSPKSPDKAHLNLHINSLELGDSAVYFCASSPYRDRGNTEAFFGQGTRLTVV.

Details on this clonotype: This likely comes from a read error, as the CDR3 has no conserved phenylalanine or tryptophan at its end. Because the CDR3's place on the DNA is in doubt, the DNA is left out and the CDR3 is given as listed by TCRdb. This chain connects TRBV5-1 to TRBJ2-2; whether TRBD1, the table's D call, matches the DNA was not checked. The CDR3 length is 16 residues, termini included. Germline lookup yields CDR1 SGHRS and CDR2 YFSETQ. CDR3 in amino acids: CASSLYRGPNTGELLL.

Of note for this clonotype: Germline and junction disagree at one end, which may indicate a read error. The chain couples TRBV7-9 to TRBJ1-1, with D unclear. CDR3 length: 14 amino acids. Germline V CDR1 and CDR2: SEHNR, FQNEAQ (reference sequence). Written as DNA, the CDR3 is TGTGCCAGCAACCTCTCGGCGGGGAACACTGGAGCTTTCTTT. This sequence encodes CASNLSAGNTGAFF.

This chain joins TRBV7-9 and TRBJ1-6, with 7 nucleotides matching TRBD1. This CDR3 contains 12 residues. Germline V lookup: CDR1 SEHNR, CDR2 FQNEAQ (reference sequence). J was trimmed by 9 bases and V by 4 bases; bases with no gene match: 0. The CDR3 reads CASSWTGSPLHF. The CDR3 DNA follows: TGTGCCAGCAGCTGGACAGGTTCACCCCTCCACTTT.

This clonotype has just one count. The rearrangement links TRBV7-9 to TRBJ2-7; D remains unclear. V was shortened by 5 bases and J by 4 bases, with 9 bases between the two germline ends. CDR3 length: 12 amino acids. Per the germline V gene, CDR1 is SEHNR and CDR2 is FQNEAQ (reference sequence). For the CDR3, the DNA is TGTGCCAGCAGCCCGGACGGATACGAGCAGTACTTC. Translation: CASSPDGYEQYF.

The chain combines TRBV7-2 with TRBJ2-7, with D perhaps matching TRBD2 (6 bases). The CDR3 extends over 14 amino acids. Germline V gene lookup returns CDR1 SGHTA and CDR2 FQGNSA. Trimming took 3 bases from V and 7 from J, leaving 16 bases between them. The CDR3 nucleotides read TGTGCCAGCAGCTTTACTAACTCGGCGGGGGAGCAGTACTTC. Translation: CASSFTNSAGEQYF. Combining the CDR3 with reference TRBV7-2 and TRBJ2-7 gives the whole variable domain GAGVSQSPSNKVTEKGKDVELRCDPISGHTALYWYRQSLGQGLEFLIYFQGNSAPDKSGLPSDRFSAERTGGSVSTLTIQRTQQEDSAVYLCASSFTNSAGEQYFGPGTRLTVT.

The gene calls are TRBV7-9 and TRBJ1-2; TRBD1 agrees at 7 bases. Losses at the gene ends were 6 bases for V and 0 bases for J; bases not matched to a gene: 7. This CDR3 has 15 residues. Germline loops: CDR1 SEHNR, CDR2 FQNEAQ (reference sequence). The CDR3 nucleotides read TGTGCCAGCAGGGGGACCGGGACAGCTAACTATGGCTACACCTTC. Protein product: CASRGTGTANYGYTF.

This clonotype was counted ten times or more. The J gene is TRBJ2-7, the V gene TRBV7-2; D remains ambiguous. Between the trimmed V and J ends, which lost 5 bases and 0 bases, there was a span of 14 bases. CDR3 size: 15 residues. Per germline, CDR1 SGHTA and CDR2 FQGNSA. The CDR3 reads CASSARALSSYEQYF. CDR3 coding DNA: TGTGCCAGCAGCGCCCGGGCACTCAGCTCCTACGAGCAGTACTTC. The variable domain in full, with the rest retrieved from reference TRBV7-2 and TRBJ2-7, is GAGVSQSPSNKVTEKGKDVELRCDPISGHTALYWYRQSLGQGLEFLIYFQGNSAPDKSGLPSDRFSAERTGGSVSTLTIQRTQQEDSAVYLCASSARALSSYEQYFGPGTRLTVT.

The chain has TRBV20-1 and TRBJ2-7; the match to TRBD2 covers 12 bases. The CDR3 is made up of 15 amino acids. Per germline, CDR1 DFQATT and CDR2 SNEGSKA (reference sequence). V lost 0 bases, J lost 6 bases, and 6 bases stayed unmatched. CDR3 DNA: TGCAGTGCTAGAGATCTAGCGGGAGGGCCTAGCGAGCAGTACTTC. Protein product: CSARDLAGGPSEQYF.

The chain links TRBV7-9 to TRBJ2-5; a weak D match, TRBD1 (5 bases). CDR1 is SEHNR and CDR2 is FQNEAQ in the germline V gene (reference sequence). The CDR3 loop spans 10 amino acids. V lost 6 bases, J lost 10 bases, and 9 bases lay in between. This CDR3 reads CASSEGVQYF. CDR3 nucleotides: TGTGCCAGCAGTGAAGGGGTCCAGTACTTC.

This clonotype was seen repeatedly, ten times or more. This chain uses TRBV3-1 with TRBJ1-2, with D perhaps TRBD1 (6 bases). Germline V CDR1 and CDR2: LGHDT, YNNKEL (reference sequence). V was cut by 1 base and J by 6 bases, with 12 bases left in between. The CDR3 length is 14 residues. In nucleotides, the CDR3 is TGTGCCAGCAGCCAAGGACCACAGGGAAATGGCTACACCTTC. It specifies CASSQGPQGNGYTF. The whole variable domain, filled in from reference TRBV3-1 and TRBJ1-2, reads DTAVSQTPKYLVTQMGNDKSIKCEQNLGHDTMYWYKQDSKKFLKIMFSYNNKELIINETVPNRFSPKSPDKAHLNLHINSLELGDSAVYFCASSQGPQGNGYTFGSGTRLTVV.